Below are 20 T cell receptor beta chains sequenced from a single sample in a study of T cell repertoires in cytomegalovirus infection. Their cognate antigens are unknown. TCRdb re-analysed the reads in MiXCR, keeping a single row per CDR3 protein. The sample includes 450,000 to 550,000 distinct CDR3 sequences, approximately 40% of them seen just once. The sequenced sample was cultured PBMCs, obtained from culture after CMV antigen stimulation. The receptors come from a human donor in good health (CMV status not recorded). Some clones in this sample may be carry-over from other donors' samples.

This clonotype was seen a handful of times. The V and J genes are TRBV7-6 and TRBJ1-1, with D maybe TRBD1 (5 bases). CDR1 is SGHVS, CDR2 FNYEAQ, per germline. Trimming took off 3 bases at V and 0 bases at J, with 14 bases between the two ends. There are 16 residues in the CDR3. The CDR3 spells CASSFGGTYMNTEAFF. The CDR3 DNA follows: TGTGCCAGCAGCTTTGGGGGAACCTACATGAACACTGAAGCTTTCTTT.

This clonotype was found a few times. The chain is built from TRBV27 and TRBJ1-2; D is perhaps TRBD1 (5 bases). Looked up from germline, CDR1 is MNHEY and CDR2 is SMNVEV (reference sequence). This CDR3 comprises 15 residues. Trimming stripped 2 bases from V and 2 bases from J, with 12 bases between. The CDR3 DNA reads as TGTGCCAGCAGTTTACAGGGAGGGCCCAACTATGGCTACACCTTC. This sequence encodes CASSLQGGPNYGYTF.

This clonotype was seen a handful of times. The gene calls are TRBV20-1 and TRBJ1-3; D is undetermined. Germline CDR1 and CDR2: DFQATT and SNEGSKA (reference sequence). The V and J ends lost 0 bases and 4 bases respectively, with 1 base between them. The CDR3 has 11 residues. CDR3 DNA: TGCAGTGCTAGAGAGGGAAACACCATATATTTT. Translating it yields CSAREGNTIYF.

This clonotype was observed a handful of times. The chain employs TRBV11-2 and TRBJ2-1; weak D call: TRBD1 (5 bases). V lost 0 bases to trimming and J lost 2 bases, with 11 bases between them. Germline-derived CDR1 and CDR2 are SGHAT and FQNNGV. This CDR3 region has 16 residues. The CDR3 loop is CASSLDPWGTYNEQFF. The CDR3 DNA reads TGTGCCAGCAGCTTAGATCCATGGGGCACCTACAATGAGCAGTTCTTC.

The rearrangement joins TRBV7-2 to TRBJ2-1; 8 bases align to TRBD2. V trimming: 0 bases; J trimming: 2 bases; junction bases outside the gene matches: 9. The germline V gene has CDR1 SGHTA and CDR2 FQGNSA. The CDR3 is made up of 18 amino acids. The CDR3 spells CASSLARGGHGTYNEQFF. CDR3 bases: TGTGCCAGCAGCTTAGCACGGGGGGGCCATGGAACCTACAATGAGCAGTTCTTC.

The V gene is TRBV11-2, the J gene TRBJ2-5, with D hard to call. Trimming left V 6 bases short and J 5 bases short, with 13 bases between. Germline values: CDR1 SGHAT, CDR2 FQNNGV. This CDR3 contains 13 residues. For the CDR3, the DNA is TGTGCCAGCAGGCCAAAGGCGTGGGAGACCCAGTACTTC. Translation: CASRPKAWETQYF.

The genes are TRBV12-3 or TRBV12-4 and TRBJ2-7; D gene unclear. V dropped 3 bases and J dropped 7 bases, with 13 bases sitting between them. CDR3 length: 13 residues. The DNA for the CDR3 is TGTGCCAGCAGTTTTGGGGATGTATGGGAGCAGTACTTC. Protein product: CASSFGDVWEQYF.

Here the CDR3 reads CASSLKAGQGQETQYF. The CDR3 DNA follows: TGTGCCAGCAGCTTAAAGGCGGGACAGGGGCAAGAGACCCAGTACTTC. The chain employs TRBV7-2 and TRBJ2-5, with 10 bases that match TRBD1. The CDR3 has 16 residues. Trimming took 2 bases from V and 2 from J; bases not matched to a gene: 5. CDR1 and CDR2 from the germline V gene are SGHTA and FQGNSA.

The gene calls are TRBV2 and TRBJ1-4; 7 bases match TRBD1. CDR1 and CDR2 from the germline V gene are SNHLY and FYNNEI. The CDR3 runs 13 residues. V shed 8 bases, J shed 5 bases, and the junction held 5 bases outside the gene matches. The CDR3 DNA sequence: TGTGCCAGCTTCCGGGACAGAAATGAAAAACTGTTTTTT. Protein sequence: CASFRDRNEKLFF.

V gene TRBV19 combines with J gene TRBJ2-1; D may match TRBD1 or TRBD2 (6 bases each). Germline assignment: CDR1 LNHDA and CDR2 SQIVND (reference sequence). The CDR3 is 13 residues long. Trimming left V 5 bases short and J 10 bases short, with 15 bases between. CDR3 sequence reads: CASSWGRGEEQFF. CDR3 DNA: TGTGCCAGTAGTTGGGGAAGGGGGGAAGAGCAGTTCTTC.

This clonotype came up a few times. The rearrangement links TRBV11-2 to TRBJ2-3; possibly TRBD2 for D (5 bases). Germline loops: CDR1 SGHAT, CDR2 FQNNGV. Trimming cost V 4 bases and J 3 bases, with 14 bases left between them. The CDR3 is 15 residues long. The CDR3 coding sequence is TGTGCCAGCAGCTCACGTGGGAGAATTACAGATACGCAGTATTTT. Its translation is CASSSRGRITDTQYF. Looking up the rest from reference TRBV11-2 and TRBJ2-3 gives the full variable domain: EAGVAQSPRYKIIEKRQSVAFWCNPISGHATLYWYQQILGQGPKLLIQFQNNGVVDDSQLPKDRFSAERLKGVDSTLKIQPAKLEDSAVYLCASSSRGRITDTQYFGPGTRLTVL.

The V gene is TRBV5-5, the J gene TRBJ2-3; D is uncertain. Germline V lookup: CDR1 SGHKS, CDR2 YYEKEE (reference sequence). The CDR3 runs to 16 residues. V was cut by 0 bases and J by 2 bases, with 13 bases left in between. CDR3 loop: CASSLASFGNTDTQYF. CDR3 DNA: TGTGCCAGCAGCTTGGCTTCTTTTGGTAACACAGATACGCAGTATTTT.

The gene calls are TRBV15 and TRBJ2-3; D gene ambiguous. The CDR3 is made up of 15 amino acids. CDR1 and CDR2 (germline): LNHNV, YYDKDF (reference sequence). V was shortened by 0 bases and J by 3 bases, with 10 bases between the two germline ends. This CDR3 is CATSRDVDGTDTQYF. In DNA, the CDR3 is TGTGCCACCAGCAGAGATGTAGACGGAACAGATACGCAGTATTTT.

This chain uses TRBV6-6 with TRBJ2-7; a possible D gene is TRBD1 (6 bases). V was cut by 4 bases and J by 5 bases, with 9 bases left in between. The CDR3 spans 12 residues. CDR1 is MNHNY and CDR2 is SVGAGI in the germline V gene (reference sequence). The CDR3 region is CASSLGGHEQYF. CDR3 DNA: TGTGCCAGCAGTTTAGGGGGTCACGAGCAGTACTTC.

This clonotype was seen a few times. This chain links TRBV7-9 with TRBJ1-1; TRBD1 might be the D (5 bases). In germline, CDR1 is SEHNR, CDR2 FQNEAQ (reference sequence). The germline V and J ends were trimmed by 0 bases and 5 bases, with 22 bases remaining between them. This CDR3 comprises 18 residues. The CDR3 nucleotides are TGTGCCAGCAGCTTAGCCCCCGAATCCAGGGCCTTTAATACTGAAGCTTTCTTT. Translating gives CASSLAPESRAFNTEAFF.

The gene calls are TRBV20-1 and TRBJ2-7; the D gene is possibly TRBD2 (5 bases). CDR3 length: 15 residues. Trimming took off 6 bases at V and 2 bases at J, with 20 bases between the two ends. In germline, CDR1 is DFQATT, CDR2 SNEGSKA (reference sequence). CDR3 in amino acids: CSAKRSEGVPYEQYF. The CDR3 DNA reads as TGCAGTGCAAAACGGTCAGAGGGAGTCCCCTACGAGCAGTACTTC.

This clonotype was detected a few times. The genes are TRBV7-2 and TRBJ2-7; no clear D gene. Germline V gives CDR1 SGHTA, CDR2 FQGNSA. The CDR3 length is 13 residues. Trimming pared 1 base from V and 5 bases from J, leaving 9 bases between. The CDR3 region is CASSLVARHEQYF. The CDR3 DNA is TGTGCCAGCAGCTTAGTGGCTCGTCACGAGCAGTACTTC.

The chain is built from TRBV20-1 and TRBJ2-3; D is perhaps TRBD2 (5 bases). The CDR3 runs to 13 residues. The germline V and J ends were trimmed by 6 bases and 2 bases, with 12 bases remaining between them. Germline V gene data show CDR1 as DFQATT and CDR2 as SNEGSKA (reference sequence). The CDR3: CSAPDLFTDTQYF. The DNA of the CDR3 is TGCAGTGCCCCGGACTTGTTCACAGATACGCAGTATTTT.

The V gene is TRBV7-2, the J gene TRBJ2-5; 7 bases are a match to TRBD2. V was pared by 1 base and J by 2 bases, with 4 bases of the junction left unmatched. This CDR3 contains 15 residues. Germline CDR1 and CDR2: SGHTA and FQGNSA. The chain's CDR3 is CASSLVAGVQETQYF. The CDR3 nucleotides are TGTGCCAGCAGCTTAGTGGCGGGGGTACAAGAGACCCAGTACTTC.

The CDR3 DNA follows: TGTGCCAGCAGCTTGGTGTTGGGGGGCCTCGGGGCCCAGCATTTT. It codes for CASSLVLGGLGAQHF. The chain is built from TRBV5-5 and TRBJ1-5; the D gene is possibly TRBD1 (6 bases). V was shortened by 0 bases and J by 11 bases, with 18 bases between the two germline ends. The CDR3 sequence is 15 residues long. Germline CDR1 and CDR2: SGHKS and YYEKEE (reference sequence).